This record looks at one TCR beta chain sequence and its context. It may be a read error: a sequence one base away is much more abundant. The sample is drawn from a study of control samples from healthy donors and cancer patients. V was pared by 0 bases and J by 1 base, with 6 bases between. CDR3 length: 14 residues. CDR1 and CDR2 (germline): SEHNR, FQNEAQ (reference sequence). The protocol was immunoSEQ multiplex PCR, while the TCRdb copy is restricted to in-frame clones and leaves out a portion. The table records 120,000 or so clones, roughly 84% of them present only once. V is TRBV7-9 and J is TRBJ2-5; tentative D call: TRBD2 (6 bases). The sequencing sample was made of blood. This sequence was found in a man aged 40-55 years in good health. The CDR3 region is CASSLAGGQETQYF. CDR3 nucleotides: TGTGCCAGCAGCTTAGCGGGGGGCCAAGAGACCCAGTACTTC.